This T cell receptor beta chain emerged from a study of T cells after yellow fever vaccination. Trimming took 6 bases from V and 7 from J; bases not matched to a gene: 18. CDR3 size: 17 residues. Germline CDR1 SGHRS, CDR2 YFSETQ. From the 5' RACE reads, TCRdb called clonotypes with MiXCR, one entry per CDR3 protein. This sample has approximately 450,000 distinct CDR3 sequences, with around 20% found just once. The specimen was PBMCs, collected before the yellow fever booster vaccination. The TCR comes from a man younger than 30 who received the YFV17D yellow fever vaccine. The chain joins TRBV5-1 to TRBJ2-3, with 9 bases matching TRBD1. The CDR3 DNA sequence: TGCGCCAGCATAAGGACTCCGGACAGGGGAAGGTTGAATACGCAGTATTTT. This encodes CASIRTPDRGRLNTQYF.